This TCR beta chain was sequenced during a study of T cell responses to AZD1222 COVID-19 vaccine. Study-wide results and limits: The sample set comprised mostly white British donors with more females, and clonal diversity was possibly underestimated.

Generated by immunoSEQ multiplex PCR, the TCRdb table keeps only in-frame clones and is missing some. Seen here are under 75,000 clones, roughly 87% observed once, and the top ten hold around 16%. V lost 4 bases to trimming and J lost 0 bases, with 6 bases between them. CDR3 length: 13 residues. Germline assignment: CDR1 SGHNT and CDR2 YENEEA. This clone appeared once. Its antigen is still unknown. This chain joins TRBV11-3 and TRBJ1-1; D gene unclear. This sequence was found in an adult in good health. The input for sequencing was peripheral blood, taken on day 0 of AZD1222 vaccination. CDR3 loop: CASSSNVNTEAFF. Written as DNA, the CDR3 is TGTGCCAGCAGCTCGAACGTGAACACTGAAGCTTTCTTT. Based on the CDR3 plus reference TRBV11-3 and TRBJ1-1, the full variable domain is EAGVVQSPRYKIIEKKQPVAFWCNPISGHNTLYWYLQNLGQGPELLIRYENEEAVDDSQLPKDRFSAERLKGVDSTLKIQPAELGDSAVYLCASSSNVNTEAFFGQGTRLTVV.